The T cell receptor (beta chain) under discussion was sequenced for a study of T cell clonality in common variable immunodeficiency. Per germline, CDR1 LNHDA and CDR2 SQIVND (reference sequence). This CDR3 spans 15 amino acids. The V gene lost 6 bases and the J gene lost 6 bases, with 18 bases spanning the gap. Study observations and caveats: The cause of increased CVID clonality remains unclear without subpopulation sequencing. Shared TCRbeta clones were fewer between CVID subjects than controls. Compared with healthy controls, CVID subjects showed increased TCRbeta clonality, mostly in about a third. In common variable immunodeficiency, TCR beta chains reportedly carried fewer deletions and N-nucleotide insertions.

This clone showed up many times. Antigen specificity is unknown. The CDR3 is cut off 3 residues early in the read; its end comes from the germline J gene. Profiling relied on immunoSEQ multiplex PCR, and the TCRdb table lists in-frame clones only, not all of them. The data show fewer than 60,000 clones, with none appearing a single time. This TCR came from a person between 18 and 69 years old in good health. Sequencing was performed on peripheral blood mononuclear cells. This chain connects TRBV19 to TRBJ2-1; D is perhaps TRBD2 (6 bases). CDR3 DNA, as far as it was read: TGTGCCAGTAGCCCCCGGAGGGGCGTTGTCAATGAG. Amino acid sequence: CASSPRRGVVNE. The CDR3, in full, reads CASSPRRGVVNEQFF.